One sample yielded the 17 T cell receptor beta chains listed below, sequenced in a study of graft-versus-host responses after intestinal transplantation. These receptors have no identified antigens. Assay: immunoSEQ multiplex PCR; the TCRdb copy retains only in-frame clones and omits some. The profile shows about 94,000 clones, 91% of them singletons. Sequences were derived from unstimulated CD8+ T cells sorted from spleen or lymph node cells, sampled before intestinal transplant. The receptors originated from a human donor who received an intestinal transplant.

The gene calls are TRBV2 and TRBJ2-7; weak D call: TRBD1 (7 bases). This CDR3 has 14 residues. V was clipped by 9 bases and J by 2 bases, with 17 bases between them. Germline CDR1 and CDR2: SNHLY and FYNNEI. CDR3 sequence: CARGSGGPTYEQYF. DNA of the CDR3: TGTGCCAGGGGGTCAGGGGGGCCCACCTACGAGCAGTACTTC. Variable domain in full (rest from reference TRBV2 and TRBJ2-7): EPEVTQTPSHQVTQMGQEVILRCVPISNHLYFYWYRQILGQKVEFLVSFYNNEISEKSEIFDDQFSVERPDGSNFTLKIRSTKLEDSAMYFCARGSGGPTYEQYFGPGTRLTVT.

The chain links TRBV5-6 to TRBJ1-1; 7 bases align to TRBD1. The junction had 13 bases not matched to a gene; V was cut back by 3 bases and J by 5 bases. The CDR3 totals 16 residues. The germline CDR1 and CDR2 sequences are SGHDT and YYEEEE. The CDR3 nucleotides are TGTGCCAGCAGCTACGTCTGGGTCCAGGGGGGTACTGAAGCTTTCTTT. It codes for CASSYVWVQGGTEAFF.

The V call is TRBV5-6, the J call TRBJ2-7; the match to TRBD2 covers 9 bases. Germline V gene sequence: CDR1 SGHDT, CDR2 YYEEEE. This CDR3 has 15 residues. V was clipped by 4 bases and J by 2 bases; unmatched bases: 7. The CDR3 sequence: CASSPPIAGAYEQYF. CDR3 nucleotides: TGTGCCAGCAGCCCCCCCATAGCGGGGGCCTACGAGCAGTACTTC.

The gene calls are TRBV9 and TRBJ2-1, with D tentatively TRBD1 (6 bases). CDR1 is SGDLS, CDR2 YYNGEE, per germline. Deletions cut 7 bases from V and 6 bases from J, with 8 bases between. This CDR3 is 11 amino acids long. The DNA of the CDR3 is TGTGCCAGCGCAGGGGTCAATGAGCAGTTCTTC. This gives the protein CASAGVNEQFF.

V usage is TRBV19 and J usage is TRBJ1-5, with D possibly matching TRBD1 (6 bases). Germline V CDR1 and CDR2: LNHDA, SQIVND (reference sequence). Trimming pared 7 bases from V and 7 bases from J, leaving 14 bases between. CDR3 length equals 13 residues. Here the CDR3 reads CASTQGLGQPQHF. CDR3 in DNA: TGTGCCAGTACACAGGGATTAGGACAGCCCCAGCATTTT.

This clone was counted once. The chain recombines TRBV6-1 with TRBJ2-3; TRBD1 matches at 8 bases. CDR3 length equals 15 residues. Germline loops: CDR1 MNHNS, CDR2 SASEGT. V trimming: 3 bases; J trimming: 0 bases; junction bases outside the gene matches: 2. The CDR3 reads CASSDQGASTDTQYF. CDR3 sequence (DNA): TGTGCCAGCAGTGATCAGGGGGCTAGCACAGATACGCAGTATTTT.

This chain uses TRBV4-1 with TRBJ1-5; 8 positions agree with TRBD1. The CDR3 extends over 16 amino acids. The germline CDR1 and CDR2 sequences are MGHRA and YSYEKL. Trimming removed 0 bases from V and 7 bases from J; junction bases left unmatched: 8. CDR3 nucleotide sequence: TGCGCCAGCAGCCAAGAGACAGGGGAAGACTTCCAGCCCCAGCATTTT. Translated: CASSQETGEDFQPQHF.

V and J are TRBV21-1 and TRBJ2-7; the table names TRBD1, a call not compared with the DNA. TRBV21-1 is a listed pseudogene. The CDR3 spans 15 residues. The CDR3 region has the DNA TGTGCCAGCAGCAAATATGCCAGGATTACCTACGAGCAGTACTTC. It encodes CASSKYARITYEQYF.

V is TRBV7-9 and J is TRBJ1-4; TRBD1 matches 9 bases. Germline V lookup: CDR1 SEHNR, CDR2 FQNEAQ (reference sequence). J was trimmed by 5 bases and V by 4 bases; bases with no gene match: 8. The CDR3 covers 16 residues. CDR3 protein: CASSSYATGGNEKLFF. The DNA of the CDR3 is TGTGCCAGCAGCTCCTACGCGACAGGGGGAAATGAAAAACTGTTTTTT.

This clone showed up just once. V is TRBV7-2 and J is TRBJ2-5, with 10 bases that match TRBD1. CDR1 SGHTA and CDR2 FQGNSA come from the germline V gene. This CDR3 contains 15 residues. V lost 5 bases and J lost 5; bases outside the gene matches: 8. The CDR3 nucleotides are TGTGCCAGCAGCCCCCCGGACAGGGGGTGGGAGACCCAGTACTTC. It encodes CASSPPDRGWETQYF. Looking up the rest from reference TRBV7-2 and TRBJ2-5 gives the full variable domain: GAGVSQSPSNKVTEKGKDVELRCDPISGHTALYWYRQSLGQGLEFLIYFQGNSAPDKSGLPSDRFSAERTGGSVSTLTIQRTQQEDSAVYLCASSPPDRGWETQYFGPGTRLLVL.

The V gene is TRBV6-5, the J gene TRBJ1-5; D might be TRBD1 (5 bases). CDR1 MNHEY and CDR2 SVGAGI come from the germline V gene. V lost 4 bases and J lost 8, with 9 bases in between. This CDR3 has 12 residues. CDR3 in DNA: TGTGCCAGCAGTTCGGGGGGAGAGCCCCAGCATTTT. It translates to CASSSGGEPQHF.

V usage is TRBV5-1 and J usage is TRBJ2-7, with D possibly being TRBD2 (5 bases). Germline values: CDR1 SGHRS, CDR2 YFSETQ. CDR3 length: 13 residues. Trimming pared 9 bases from V and 0 bases from J, leaving 13 bases between. CDR3 nucleotide sequence: TGCGCCACAGCGGCCTCCCCCTCCTACGAGCAGTACTTC. Protein product: CATAASPSYEQYF. Using reference TRBV5-1 and TRBJ2-7 for the parts outside the CDR3, the full variable domain is KAGVTQTPRYLIKTRGQQVTLSCSPISGHRSVSWYQQTPGQGLQFLFEYFSETQRNKGNFPGRFSGRQFSNSRSEMNVSTLELGDSALYLCATAASPSYEQYFGPGTRLTVT.

The rearrangement links TRBV30 to TRBJ2-1; possibly TRBD2 for D (6 bases). CDR3 size: 12 residues. Germline CDR1 is GTSNPN and CDR2 is SVGIG (reference sequence). With 3 bases removed from V and 3 bases from J, the gap between germline ends came to 6 bases. The CDR3 coding sequence is TGTGCCTGGAGCGGGAGCTACAATGAGCAGTTCTTC. Translating it yields CAWSGSYNEQFF.

V is TRBV27 and J is TRBJ2-3; D perhaps matches TRBD2 (6 bases). The CDR3 sequence is 15 residues long. CDR1 MNHEY and CDR2 SMNVEV come from the germline V gene (reference sequence). Trimming stripped 6 bases from V and 3 bases from J, with 16 bases between. The CDR3 nucleotides read TGTGCCAGCAGGATTGGAGGGGTGCTTACAGATACGCAGTATTTT. Translating gives CASRIGGVLTDTQYF.

The chain carries TRBV11-2 and TRBJ1-1; possible D gene TRBD1, 5 bases. The V gene's germline CDR1 is SGHAT and CDR2 FQNNGV. Between the trimmed V and J ends, which lost 4 bases and 10 bases, there was a span of 13 bases. The CDR3 has 12 residues. CDR3 amino acids: CASSSRGLAAFF. The CDR3 nucleotides are TGTGCCAGCAGCTCTCGGGGACTAGCAGCTTTCTTT.

CDR3 DNA: TGTGCCAGCAGCTTTCGGACAGGGGCTGAAGCTTTCTTT. It yields the protein CASSFRTGAEAFF. The chain recombines TRBV5-4 with TRBJ1-1; TRBD1 matches 9 bases. The CDR3 is 13 residues long. V lost 2 bases and J lost 6; bases outside the gene matches: 2. CDR1 SGHNT and CDR2 YYREEE come from the germline V gene (reference sequence).

This sequence joins TRBV4-2 and TRBJ2-2, with a tentative D call TRBD1 (7 bases). Germline V lookup: CDR1 LGHNA, CDR2 YNFKEQ. This CDR3 comprises 17 residues. Between the trimmed V and J ends, which lost 3 bases and 1 base, there was a span of 15 bases. Here the CDR3 DNA reads TGTGCCAGCAGCCACCCAGGGGGGAGAGAGAACACCGGGGAGCTGTTTTTT. Its translation: CASSHPGGRENTGELFF.